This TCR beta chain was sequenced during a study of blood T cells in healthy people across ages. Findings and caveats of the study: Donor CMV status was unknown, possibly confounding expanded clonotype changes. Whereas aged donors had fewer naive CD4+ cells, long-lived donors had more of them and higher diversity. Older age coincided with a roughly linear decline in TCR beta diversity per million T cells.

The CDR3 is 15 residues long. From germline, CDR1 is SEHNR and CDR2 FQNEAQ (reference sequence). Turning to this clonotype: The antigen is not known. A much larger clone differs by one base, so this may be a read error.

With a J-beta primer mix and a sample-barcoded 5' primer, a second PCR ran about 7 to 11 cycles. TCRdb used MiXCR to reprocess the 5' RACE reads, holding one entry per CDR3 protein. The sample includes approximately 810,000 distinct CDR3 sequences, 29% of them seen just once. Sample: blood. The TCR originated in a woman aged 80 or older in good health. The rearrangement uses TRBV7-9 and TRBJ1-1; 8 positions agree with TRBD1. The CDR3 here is CAGSPPGTGNTEAFF. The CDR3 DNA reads TGTGCCGGCAGCCCCCCCGGGACAGGGAACACTGAAGCTTTCTTT.